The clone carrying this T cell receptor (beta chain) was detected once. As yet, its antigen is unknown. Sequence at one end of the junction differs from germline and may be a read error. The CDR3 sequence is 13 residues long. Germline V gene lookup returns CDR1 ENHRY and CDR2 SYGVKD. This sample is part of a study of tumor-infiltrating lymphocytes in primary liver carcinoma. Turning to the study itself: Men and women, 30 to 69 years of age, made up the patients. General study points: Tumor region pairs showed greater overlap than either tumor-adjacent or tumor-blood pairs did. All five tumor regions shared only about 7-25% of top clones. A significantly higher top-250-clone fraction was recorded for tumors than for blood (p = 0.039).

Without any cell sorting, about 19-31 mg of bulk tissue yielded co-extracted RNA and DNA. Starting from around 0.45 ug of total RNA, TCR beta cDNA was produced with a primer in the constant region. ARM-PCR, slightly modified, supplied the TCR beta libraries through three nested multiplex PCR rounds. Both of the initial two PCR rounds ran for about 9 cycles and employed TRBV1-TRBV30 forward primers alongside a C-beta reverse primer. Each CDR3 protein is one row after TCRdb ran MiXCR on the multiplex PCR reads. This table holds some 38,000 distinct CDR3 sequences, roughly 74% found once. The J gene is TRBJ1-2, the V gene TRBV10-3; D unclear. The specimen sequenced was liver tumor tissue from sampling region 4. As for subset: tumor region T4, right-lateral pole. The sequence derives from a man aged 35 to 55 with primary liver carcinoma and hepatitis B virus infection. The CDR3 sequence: CAIIESIGYGYTF. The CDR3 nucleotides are TGTGCCATCATTGAGTCTATAGGCTATGGATACACCTTC.